The 32 T cell receptor beta chains presented below share a single source sample, sequenced in a study of T cells after yellow fever vaccination. MiXCR, applied by TCRdb to the 5' RACE reads, yields one record per CDR3 protein. The sample shows 35,000 to 55,000 distinct CDR3 sequences, roughly 6.4% of them seen only once. The material was PBMCs, either bulk or a sorted T-cell subset (CD4+, CD8+, memory, or dextramer-sorted; not recorded which), obtained 45 days after the yellow fever booster vaccination. The receptors shown here come from a man younger than 45 who received the YFV17D yellow fever vaccine.

This clonotype was observed many times. The chain carries TRBV4-3 and TRBJ2-7; 10 nucleotides line up with TRBD2. The germline V gene encodes CDR1 LGHNA and CDR2 YSLEER. Trimming cost V 0 bases and J 2 bases; bases outside gene matches: 7. This CDR3 is 17 amino acids long. The CDR3 DNA sequence: TGCGCCAGCAGCCAAGAAGGCCCTAGCGGGAGCGCCTACGAGCAGTACTTC. Amino acids: CASSQEGPSGSAYEQYF.

The rearrangement joins TRBV6-5 to TRBJ2-1; 10 nucleotides align to TRBD1. In germline, CDR1 is MNHEY, CDR2 SVGAGI. V was clipped by 7 bases and J by 13 bases; unmatched bases: 10. The CDR3 spans 13 residues. For the CDR3, the DNA is TGTGCCAGCACACCGGGACAGGGGAGGGTTCAGTTCTTC. Translating gives CASTPGQGRVQFF.

This clonotype has only a few counts. The chain has TRBV29-1 and TRBJ2-7, with D possibly matching TRBD2 (7 bases). CDR1 and CDR2 from the germline V gene are SQVTM and ANQGSEA. V lost 0 bases, J lost 1 base, and 13 bases lay in between. This CDR3 is 15 amino acids long. CDR3 residues: CSVEDRGAGSYEQYF. In DNA, the CDR3 is TGCAGCGTTGAAGATCGGGGGGCAGGGTCCTACGAGCAGTACTTC.

This clonotype was observed many times. V is TRBV5-1 and J is TRBJ2-3; 8 bases line up with TRBD2. Germline V lookup: CDR1 SGHRS, CDR2 YFSETQ. J lost 0 bases, V lost 0 bases, and 3 bases had no gene match. The CDR3 sequence is 16 residues long. CDR3 sequence reads: CASSLGTSSSTDTQYF. The CDR3 nucleotides read TGCGCCAGCAGCTTGGGGACTAGCAGTAGCACAGATACGCAGTATTTT.

This clonotype came up many times. V and J are TRBV24-1 and TRBJ2-1; the D gene is possibly TRBD2 (6 bases). Germline V gene sequence: CDR1 KGHDR, CDR2 SFDVKD. The CDR3 loop spans 13 amino acids. The V gene lost 9 bases and the J gene lost 6 bases, with 14 bases spanning the gap. CDR3 bases: TGTGCCACCCAGGGACTTCAGGGCAATGAGCAGTTCTTC. Translated, it gives CATQGLQGNEQFF.

This clonotype was counted only a few times. V gene TRBV12-3 or TRBV12-4 combines with J gene TRBJ2-7; D gene uncertain. The length of the CDR3 is 12 residues. Trimming stripped 5 bases from V and 4 bases from J, with 9 bases between. CDR3 region: CASSILMYEQYF. The DNA of the CDR3 is TGTGCCAGCAGTATCCTCATGTACGAGCAGTACTTC.

Regarding this clonotype: At one of its ends the junction is not consistent with the germline gene, which may arise from a read error. This chain uses TRBV6-5 with TRBJ2-5; tentatively, D is TRBD2 (5 bases). The CDR3 spans 13 residues. Germline V gives CDR1 MNHEY, CDR2 SVGAGI. CDR3 nucleotide sequence: TGTGCCAGCAGTTATTGGGGTGGGGAGACCCGGTACTTC. Translating it yields CASSYWGGETRYF.

The chain is built from TRBV4-1 and TRBJ1-6, with D possibly being TRBD1 (6 bases). CDR3 size: 15 residues. V was cut by 1 base and J by 7 bases, with 11 bases left in between. CDR1 and CDR2 (germline): MGHRA, YSYEKL. This CDR3 reads CASSQVGAGNSPLHF. CDR3 DNA: TGCGCCAGCAGCCAAGTGGGGGCTGGAAATTCACCCCTCCACTTT.

This clonotype showed up many times. The chain has TRBV20-1 and TRBJ2-5; D is perhaps TRBD2 (5 bases). CDR3 size: 13 residues. V was clipped by 2 bases and J by 5 bases, with 12 bases between them. The V gene's germline CDR1 is DFQATT and CDR2 SNEGSKA (reference sequence). The CDR3 loop reads CSARLDGGETQYF. In DNA form, the CDR3 reads TGCAGTGCTAGACTGGACGGCGGGGAGACCCAGTACTTC.

The chain joins TRBV12-3 or TRBV12-4 to TRBJ2-4; weak D call: TRBD1 (5 bases). The CDR3 is 15 residues long. Trimming removed 6 bases from V and 0 bases from J, with 12 bases in between. The chain's CDR3 is CASRNDRLAKNIQYF. CDR3 nucleotide sequence: TGTGCCAGCAGGAACGACAGACTAGCCAAAAACATTCAGTACTTC.

Many counts were recorded for this clonotype. The rearrangement uses TRBV4-3 and TRBJ2-5; TRBD2 matches at 9 bases. Germline V gene sequence: CDR1 LGHNA, CDR2 YSLEER. This CDR3 comprises 16 residues. With 2 bases clipped from V and 3 bases from J, the junction kept 7 bases outside the gene matches. CDR3 sequence: CASSQSIAGDEETQYF. CDR3 DNA sequence: TGCGCCAGCAGCCAATCTATAGCGGGAGACGAAGAGACCCAGTACTTC.

Remarks on this clonotype: Given a much more abundant clone one base away, this may be a read error. The chain combines TRBV20-1 with TRBJ2-3, with 7 positions matching TRBD2. The germline V gene encodes CDR1 DFQATT and CDR2 SNEGSKA (reference sequence). The V segment lost 7 bases and the J segment 3 bases; nucleotides outside the gene matches: 13. This CDR3 has 15 amino acids. The CDR3 loop is CSGTTSARWTDTQYF. The CDR3 DNA follows: TGCAGTGGGACAACTAGCGCAAGGTGGACAGATACGCAGTATTTT.

In its sample, this clonotype was seen many times. The genes are TRBV27 and TRBJ2-4, with D possibly TRBD2 on 6 matching bases. Germline loops: CDR1 MNHEY, CDR2 SMNVEV (reference sequence). V gave up 8 bases and J gave up 8 bases, with 7 bases separating them. This CDR3 comprises 10 residues. The CDR3 DNA is TGTGCCAGCGGAGGGGACATTCAGTACTTC. Its protein is CASGGDIQYF.

At least ten counts were recorded for this clonotype. The rearrangement uses TRBV20-1 and TRBJ2-3; possibly TRBD1 or TRBD2 for D (5 bases each). This CDR3 has 15 residues. Trimming shortened V by 5 bases and J by 0 bases, and 15 bases separated the two germline ends. Germline V gene lookup returns CDR1 DFQATT and CDR2 SNEGSKA (reference sequence). DNA for the CDR3: TGCAGTGCTCGCCCGGGACCCAGAAGCACAGATACGCAGTATTTT. It translates to CSARPGPRSTDTQYF.

This clonotype was observed many times. This sequence joins TRBV6-2 or TRBV6-3 and TRBJ2-7; D is possibly TRBD1 or TRBD2 (5 bases each). The CDR3 has 13 amino acids. Germline loops: CDR1 MNHEY, CDR2 SVGEGT. Between the trimmed V and J ends, which lost 4 bases and 0 bases, there was a span of 7 bases. CDR3 sequence: CASSWDGSYEQYF. In DNA, the CDR3 is TGTGCCAGCAGTTGGGACGGCTCCTACGAGCAGTACTTC.

This clonotype has only a few counts. V and J are TRBV5-1 and TRBJ2-3; 13 bases are a match to TRBD2. J gave up 5 bases and V 5 bases, and 8 bases lay outside the gene matches. The CDR3 runs 16 residues. Germline-derived CDR1 and CDR2 are SGHRS and YFSETQ. The CDR3 DNA reads as TGCGCCAGCAGTTCTATTACTAGCGGGAGGGAAGATACGCAGTATTTT. It specifies CASSSITSGREDTQYF.

This clonotype was recorded a few times. V is TRBV14 and J is TRBJ1-5; a possible D gene is TRBD1 (5 bases). This CDR3 comprises 13 residues. Germline CDR1 SGHDN, CDR2 FVKESK. V dropped 1 base and J dropped 4 bases, with 5 bases sitting between them. CDR3 in DNA: TGTGCCAGCAGCCAAGGGGGGAATCAGCCCCAGCATTTT. It encodes CASSQGGNQPQHF.

Ten or more counts support this clonotype. The chain uses TRBV20-1 and TRBJ2-1; 12 nucleotides line up with TRBD2. Trimming cost V 6 bases and J 0 bases; bases outside gene matches: 9. Germline CDR1 is DFQATT and CDR2 is SNEGSKA (reference sequence). This CDR3 is built from 17 residues. CDR3 sequence: CSAITSGRLFSYNEQFF. The CDR3 nucleotides read TGCAGTGCCATAACTAGCGGGAGGCTTTTCTCCTACAATGAGCAGTTCTTC.

The J gene is TRBJ2-3, the V gene TRBV20-1; 13 bases agree with TRBD2. This CDR3 has 18 amino acids. Trimming took 6 bases from V and 4 from J; bases not matched to a gene: 16. CDR1 and CDR2 (germline): DFQATT, SNEGSKA (reference sequence). CDR3 sequence reads: CSASLIRTSGSRPDTQYF. Written as DNA, the CDR3 is TGCAGTGCCTCACTCATAAGGACTAGCGGGAGTCGGCCAGATACGCAGTATTTT.

This clonotype was counted between two and nine times. The rearrangement joins TRBV20-1 to TRBJ2-1; unclear D gene. V dropped 3 bases and J dropped 9 bases, with 12 bases sitting between them. The CDR3 covers 12 residues. Looked up from germline, CDR1 is DFQATT and CDR2 is SNEGSKA (reference sequence). Here the CDR3 DNA reads TGCAGTGCTAGCGGTTGGCCGGGTGAGCAGTTCTTC. It yields the protein CSASGWPGEQFF.

This clonotype has at least ten counts. V and J are TRBV5-1 and TRBJ2-7, with 7 nucleotides matching TRBD2. CDR3 size: 20 residues. Germline CDR1 reads SGHRS; CDR2 reads YFSETQ. J was trimmed by 2 bases and V by 0 bases; bases with no gene match: 20. As DNA, the CDR3 is TGCGCCAGCAGCTTGGGAAGTGGTGGGAGGGATGAGCTGGAAGCCTACGAGCAGTACTTC. It codes for CASSLGSGGRDELEAYEQYF.

In this sample, this clonotype turned up many times. The rearrangement uses TRBV9 and TRBJ2-1; TRBD2 matches at 9 bases. CDR1 is SGDLS and CDR2 is YYNGEE in the germline V gene. Trimming removed 5 bases from V and 10 bases from J; junction bases left unmatched: 13. This CDR3 is built from 15 residues. The chain's CDR3 is CASSEGGRATLEQFF. CDR3 nucleotides: TGTGCCAGCAGTGAAGGCGGGAGGGCCACTTTGGAGCAGTTCTTC.

In its sample, this clonotype was seen many times. The chain is built from TRBV7-6 and TRBJ2-3; D is undetermined. The V and J ends lost 6 bases and 3 bases respectively, with 16 bases between them. This CDR3 contains 15 residues. Germline values: CDR1 SGHVS, CDR2 FNYEAQ. The CDR3 loop is CASRATGKTTDTQYF. The CDR3 bases are TGTGCCAGCAGGGCCACTGGAAAGACAACAGATACGCAGTATTTT.

This clonotype was picked up many times. The chain carries TRBV7-3 and TRBJ2-1; 10 positions agree with TRBD2. Germline loops: CDR1 SGHTA, CDR2 FQGTGA. Trimming removed 0 bases from V and 7 bases from J; junction bases left unmatched: 12. CDR3 length: 18 amino acids. The CDR3 coding sequence is TGTGCCAGCAGCTTAACTCCCCGGGGTAGCGGGAGGAAGAATGAGCAGTTCTTC. Amino acids: CASSLTPRGSGRKNEQFF.

This clonotype was recorded a few times. The V call is TRBV6-2 or TRBV6-3, the J call TRBJ2-1, with 12 bases lining up with TRBD2. CDR3 size: 17 residues. Germline V gene data show CDR1 as MNHEY and CDR2 as SVGEGT. V lost 7 bases to trimming and J lost 6 bases; unmatched junction nucleotides: 13. For the CDR3, the DNA is TGTGCCAGCAACCGCCCCTTGACTAGCGGGAGTGGCAATGAGCAGTTCTTC. As protein: CASNRPLTSGSGNEQFF.

The chain employs TRBV20-1 and TRBJ1-3; maybe TRBD1 (5 bases). The germline V gene has CDR1 DFQATT and CDR2 SNEGSKA (reference sequence). The CDR3 spans 14 residues. V lost 3 bases and J lost 2, with 11 bases in between. CDR3 protein: CSASDVRAGNTIYF. The CDR3 DNA sequence: TGCAGTGCTAGCGACGTCAGGGCTGGAAACACCATATATTTT.

A few counts support this clonotype. J is TRBJ2-7 and V is TRBV4-2; a possible D gene is TRBD1 (7 bases). The V end lost 0 bases, the J end lost 7 bases, and 16 bases lay between the germline ends. Germline CDR1 reads LGHNA; CDR2 reads YNFKEQ. CDR3 length: 15 residues. The CDR3 sequence: CASSQEIQGGWEQYF. As DNA, the CDR3 is TGTGCCAGCAGCCAAGAAATTCAGGGGGGTTGGGAGCAGTACTTC.

This clonotype occurred a few times. CDR3 sequence reads: CASSWTGAETQYF. The CDR3 nucleotides read TGTGCCAGCAGCTGGACAGGGGCAGAGACCCAGTACTTC. This chain connects TRBV5-4 to TRBJ2-5, with 9 bases fitting TRBD1. From germline, CDR1 is SGHNT and CDR2 YYREEE (reference sequence). This CDR3 has 13 amino acids. J gave up 4 bases and V 3 bases, and 1 base lay outside the gene matches.

The sample holds many counts of this clonotype. This chain links TRBV18 with TRBJ2-3; 7 positions agree with TRBD2. The V gene's germline CDR1 is KGHSH and CDR2 LQKENI. This CDR3 contains 17 residues. The junction had 12 bases not matched to a gene; V was cut back by 3 bases and J by 3 bases. The CDR3 DNA is TGTGCCAGCTCACCCAGTTGGGGGGGAAAAGCGACAGATACGCAGTATTTT. Protein sequence: CASSPSWGGKATDTQYF. The full variable domain, completed using reference TRBV18 and TRBJ2-3, is NAGVMQNPRHLVRRRGQEARLRCSPMKGHSHVYWYRQLPEEGLKFMVYLQKENIIDESGMPKERFSAEFPKEGPSILRIQQVVRGDSAAYFCASSPSWGGKATDTQYFGPGTRLTVL.

Ten or more counts support this clonotype. The chain combines TRBV20-1 with TRBJ2-1, with 8 nucleotides matching TRBD2. The germline V gene encodes CDR1 DFQATT and CDR2 SNEGSKA (reference sequence). This CDR3 region has 18 residues. The V and J ends lost 6 bases and 12 bases, in that order; junction bases with no gene match: 28. This chain's CDR3 is CSASGRQGLAGSIGRQFF. CDR3 bases: TGCAGTGCGAGTGGGAGGCAGGGTTTAGCGGGATCGATTGGCAGGCAGTTCTTC.

This clonotype has more than one count but fewer than ten. The J gene is TRBJ2-1, the V gene TRBV28, with TRBD2 identical over 7 bases. V dropped 3 bases and J dropped 12; count of bases not matched to a gene: 8. Germline V gives CDR1 MDHEN, CDR2 SYDVKM. This CDR3 has 13 residues. The DNA for the CDR3 is TGTGCCAGCAGTTTTTGGCTACCGGGAGGGCAGTTCTTC. It is translated as CASSFWLPGGQFF.

This clonotype was counted at least ten times. The chain has TRBV7-8 and TRBJ1-1; no clear D. V lost 2 bases and J 0 bases, leaving 7 bases between the germline ends. Looked up from germline, CDR1 is SGHVS and CDR2 is FQNEAQ. The CDR3 extends over 14 amino acids. The CDR3 spells CASSLQQLNTEAFF. CDR3 DNA: TGTGCCAGCAGCTTACAGCAGCTGAACACTGAAGCTTTCTTT.